These 28 T cell receptor beta chains were all obtained from the same sample, sequenced in a study of T cells in Graves' hyperthyroidism and ophthalmopathy. The source material, RNA transcripts, was used to amplify TCR beta CDR3 regions. The HTBI primer set was used in a first-round RT-PCR of the TCR CDR3. One entry per CDR3 protein results from TCRdb running MiXCR on the multiplex PCR reads. The data contain approximately 400,000 distinct CDR3 sequences, about 19% of them singletons. The material sequenced was blood. The receptors were gathered from a woman under 30 with Graves' hyperthyroidism.

This clonotype has a count of ten or more. V usage is TRBV12-3 or TRBV12-4 and J usage is TRBJ1-1; unclear D gene. V was shortened by 5 bases and J by 6 bases, with 16 bases between the two germline ends. This CDR3 has 14 residues. CDR3 coding DNA: TGTGCCAGCAGTCCCTCGGCCGGGTCGGCTGAAGCTTTCTTT. Amino acid sequence: CASSPSAGSAEAFF.

This clonotype occurred a few times. This sequence joins TRBV20-1 and TRBJ2-5; either TRBD1 or TRBD2 may supply D (6 bases each). V was pared by 0 bases and J by 1 base, with 15 bases between. CDR3 size: 16 residues. CDR1 DFQATT and CDR2 SNEGSKA come from the germline V gene (reference sequence). As DNA, the CDR3 is TGCAGTGCTAGAGATCTAACGGGGGCTTTCCAAGAGACCCAGTACTTC. Translating it yields CSARDLTGAFQETQYF.

Many counts were recorded for this clonotype. The genes are TRBV6-1 and TRBJ1-5; TRBD1 matches 10 bases. The ends lost 8 bases at V and 0 bases at J; junction bases unmatched: 10. The length of the CDR3 is 17 residues. From germline, CDR1 is MNHNS and CDR2 SASEGT. CDR3 bases: TGTGCCAGCGGACAAGGGACAGGGGCTTATAGCAATCAGCCCCAGCATTTT. It translates to CASGQGTGAYSNQPQHF.

This clonotype was recorded many times. DNA of the CDR3: TGTGCTAGTGGTTTGGCCCGATCCGGGGAGCTGTTTTTT. It is translated as CASGLARSGELFF. The chain recombines TRBV12-5 with TRBJ2-2; no definite D call. V was shortened by 1 base and J by 6 bases, with 6 bases between the two germline ends. CDR1 is LGHNT, CDR2 FRNRAP, per germline. This CDR3 has 13 amino acids.

This clonotype turned up a few times. The V call is TRBV14, the J call TRBJ1-1, with unresolved D. The CDR3 length is 14 residues. V lost 4 bases, J lost 2 bases, and 11 bases lay in between. Germline CDR1 SGHDN, CDR2 FVKESK. Written as DNA, the CDR3 is TGTGCCAGCAGCCTTCAAAGAATAAACACTGAAGCTTTCTTT. Translating it yields CASSLQRINTEAFF.

In this sample, this clonotype turned up a few times. The chain employs TRBV6-2 or TRBV6-3 and TRBJ1-1, with D hard to call. Germline lookup yields CDR1 MNHEY and CDR2 SVGEGT. This CDR3 has 16 residues. The V and J ends lost 2 bases and 1 base respectively, with 14 bases between them. The CDR3 bases are TGTGCCAGCAGTTACGATTGGGGAGCCTCGAACACTGAAGCTTTCTTT. The encoded protein is CASSYDWGASNTEAFF.

This clonotype has just a few counts. The chain is built from TRBV28 and TRBJ1-6; 10 bases are a match to TRBD1. The CDR3 has 16 amino acids. Germline V gene sequence: CDR1 MDHEN, CDR2 SYDVKM. After removal of 5 bases from V and 10 bases from J, the junction contained 11 bases not matched to a gene. The CDR3 protein is CASSPPGQGLDSPLHF. For the CDR3, the DNA is TGTGCCAGCAGTCCTCCGGGACAGGGGTTAGACTCACCCCTCCACTTT.

This clonotype was recorded many times. The J gene is TRBJ1-1, the V gene TRBV11-2; D perhaps matches TRBD1 (5 bases). The CDR3 extends over 14 amino acids. Germline V lookup: CDR1 SGHAT, CDR2 FQNNGV. Between the trimmed V and J ends, which lost 4 bases and 1 base, there was a span of 10 bases. The CDR3 loop is CASSSLTGNTEAFF. The CDR3 DNA sequence: TGTGCCAGCAGCTCCCTAACAGGGAACACTGAAGCTTTCTTT.

This clonotype appeared many times. The V call is TRBV19, the J call TRBJ2-7; the match to TRBD1 covers 8 bases. J was trimmed by 3 bases and V by 5 bases; bases with no gene match: 9. From germline, CDR1 is LNHDA and CDR2 SQIVND (reference sequence). The length of the CDR3 is 15 residues. This CDR3 reads CASSVGTGGNYEQYF. In nucleotides, the CDR3 is TGTGCCAGTAGTGTCGGGACAGGTGGAAACTACGAGCAGTACTTC.

Ten or more counts support this clonotype. The rearrangement uses TRBV19 and TRBJ1-5; D may be TRBD1 (5 bases). Trimming stripped 7 bases from V and 11 bases from J, with 12 bases between. The CDR3 runs 11 residues. Looked up from germline, CDR1 is LNHDA and CDR2 is SQIVND (reference sequence). The CDR3 spells CASTGGSTQHF. The CDR3 nucleotides read TGTGCCAGTACCGGGGGGTCGACCCAGCATTTT.

This chain connects TRBV4-1 to TRBJ1-5; tentative D call: TRBD1 (6 bases). The V gene lost 6 bases and the J gene lost 7 bases, with 25 bases spanning the gap. CDR3 length: 17 residues. Germline lookup yields CDR1 MGHRA and CDR2 YSYEKL. CDR3 in amino acids: CASSLLEVGGHLQPQHF. DNA of the CDR3: TGCGCCAGCAGTTTGTTAGAAGTGGGGGGGCACTTACAGCCCCAGCATTTT.

The genes are TRBV12-3 or TRBV12-4 and TRBJ2-2, with D perhaps matching TRBD1 (7 bases). The CDR3 spans 14 residues. V gave up 6 bases and J gave up 7 bases, with 15 bases separating them. In nucleotides, the CDR3 is TGTGCCAGCAGCCCTAGACAGGGAGGCGGGGAGCTGTTTTTT. Protein: CASSPRQGGGELFF.

V gene TRBV2 combines with J gene TRBJ2-4; 8 nucleotides agree with TRBD1. The CDR3 covers 12 residues. Germline CDR1 is SNHLY and CDR2 is FYNNEI. Trimming removed 8 bases from V and 8 bases from J; junction bases left unmatched: 5. Written as DNA, the CDR3 is TGTGCCAGCGACCTCAGGGGGCACATTCAGTACTTC. Its translation is CASDLRGHIQYF.

The sample holds many counts of this clonotype. The rearrangement links TRBV2 to TRBJ2-7; D gene ambiguous. Germline lookup yields CDR1 SNHLY and CDR2 FYNNEI. Trimming shortened V by 3 bases and J by 1 base, and 7 bases separated the two germline ends. The CDR3 spans 13 residues. CDR3 sequence (DNA): TGTGCCAGCAGTGACGACGGTTCCTACGAGCAGTACTTC. It is translated as CASSDDGSYEQYF.

This clonotype was detected ten times or more. The chain combines TRBV2 with TRBJ2-2, with D possibly TRBD2 on 6 matching bases. Per germline, CDR1 SNHLY and CDR2 FYNNEI. Trimming removed 9 bases at V and 4 bases at J, with 9 bases between. This CDR3 is 12 amino acids long. CDR3 coding DNA: TGTGCCAGTTGGGGAGGCACCGGGGAGCTGTTTTTT. Protein: CASWGGTGELFF.

V and J are TRBV12-3 or TRBV12-4 and TRBJ1-1; D not certain. There are 11 residues in the CDR3. The V gene lost 10 bases and the J gene lost 2 bases, with 8 bases spanning the gap. The CDR3 nucleotides read TGTGCCAAAAATCGAAACACTGAAGCTTTCTTT. Translating it yields CAKNRNTEAFF.

This clonotype has ten or more counts. The chain has TRBV27 and TRBJ2-7; tentative D call: TRBD1 (6 bases). There are 14 residues in the CDR3. Germline CDR1 reads MNHEY; CDR2 reads SMNVEV (reference sequence). V was clipped by 6 bases and J by 5 bases, with 17 bases between them. The CDR3 spells CASSRPRQGNEQYF. CDR3 nucleotide sequence: TGTGCCAGCAGCCGCCCGAGGCAGGGGAACGAGCAGTACTTC.

The chain carries TRBV12-5 and TRBJ1-1; 7 nucleotides match TRBD1. V shed 5 bases, J shed 1 base, and the junction held 7 bases outside the gene matches. CDR3 size: 15 residues. In germline, CDR1 is LGHNT, CDR2 FRNRAP. CDR3 sequence reads: CASGVPGQPNTEAFF. The DNA of the CDR3 is TGTGCTAGTGGTGTTCCGGGACAGCCGAACACTGAAGCTTTCTTT.

This clonotype was counted at least ten times. V gene TRBV4-1 combines with J gene TRBJ1-1; D possibly corresponds to TRBD1 (6 bases). This CDR3 has 16 residues. V lost 5 bases to trimming and J lost 0 bases, with 16 bases between them. Germline CDR1 is MGHRA and CDR2 is YSYEKL. CDR3 sequence reads: CASSWDEGGMNTEAFF. CDR3 sequence (DNA): TGCGCCAGCAGCTGGGACGAAGGGGGGATGAACACTGAAGCTTTCTTT.

This clonotype was counted between two and nine times. The V gene is TRBV27, the J gene TRBJ2-2; 7 bases are a match to TRBD2. This CDR3 spans 18 amino acids. V was clipped by 5 bases and J by 1 base; unmatched bases: 13. Germline loops: CDR1 MNHEY, CDR2 SMNVEV (reference sequence). The CDR3 reads CASSLRTMQRGNTGELFF. The CDR3 bases are TGTGCCAGCAGTCTAAGAACAATGCAGCGGGGGAACACCGGGGAGCTGTTTTTT.

This clonotype came up many times. The chain links TRBV10-3 to TRBJ1-1, with 7 bases fitting TRBD1. With V trimmed by 7 bases and J by 3 bases, 11 bases remained unmatched. This CDR3 contains 15 residues. Germline CDR1 ENHRY, CDR2 SYGVKD. Here the CDR3 DNA reads TGTGCCATCACGGCAGAACAGGGGCGGTACACTGAAGCTTTCTTT. Translating it yields CAITAEQGRYTEAFF.

Notes on this clonotype: This sequence may be a read error, since a much larger clone differs from it by one base. The chain combines TRBV6-1 with TRBJ2-2, with D tentatively TRBD1 or TRBD2 (5 bases each). This CDR3 contains 13 residues. Germline V gene data show CDR1 as MNHNS and CDR2 as SASEGT. Here the CDR3 DNA reads TGTGCCAGCAGTGAAAGGGGAGCCGGGGAGCTGTGTTTT. It is translated as CASSERGAGELCF.

This clonotype was picked up many times. This rearrangement joins TRBV20-1 to TRBJ1-2; D possibly corresponds to TRBD1 (6 bases). V was shortened by 5 bases and J by 0 bases, with 16 bases between the two germline ends. CDR3 length: 15 amino acids. CDR1 DFQATT and CDR2 SNEGSKA come from the germline V gene (reference sequence). CDR3 sequence: CSAPVGTTANYGYTF. The CDR3 coding sequence is TGCAGTGCTCCCGTGGGGACAACAGCTAACTATGGCTACACCTTC.

This clonotype appeared many times. The chain combines TRBV27 with TRBJ1-1; TRBD1 agrees at 8 bases. The CDR3 has 14 amino acids. With 5 bases clipped from V and 4 bases from J, the junction kept 6 bases outside the gene matches. Germline assignment: CDR1 MNHEY and CDR2 SMNVEV (reference sequence). CDR3 protein: CASSNSDRATEAFF. The CDR3 DNA follows: TGTGCCAGCAGTAACTCGGACAGGGCCACTGAAGCTTTCTTT.

Concerning this clonotype: A much larger clone differs by one base, so this may be a read error. The chain links TRBV7-9 to TRBJ2-2; a possible D gene is TRBD2 (6 bases). Germline assignment: CDR1 SEHNR and CDR2 FQNEAQ (reference sequence). The CDR3 loop spans 15 amino acids. The CDR3 DNA reads TGTGCCAGCAGCTTATCTTATCGGGGGACCGGGGAGCTGTGTTTT. Its translation is CASSLSYRGTGELCF.

The gene calls are TRBV5-1 and TRBJ1-6, with 9 nucleotides matching TRBD1. The CDR3 is 16 residues long. CDR1 SGHRS and CDR2 YFSETQ come from the germline V gene. The junction had 10 bases not matched to a gene; V was cut back by 5 bases and J by 7 bases. CDR3 coding DNA: TGCGCCAGCAGATCGTCTGACAGGGGGTTAAATTCACCCCTCCACTTT. Translating gives CASRSSDRGLNSPLHF.

There are many counts of this clonotype. The J gene is TRBJ2-2, the V gene TRBV5-1; D remains ambiguous. Germline V gene data show CDR1 as SGHRS and CDR2 as YFSETQ. This CDR3 contains 13 residues. V lost 4 bases and J lost 7, with 11 bases in between. CDR3 region: CASSPRIDGELFF. As DNA, the CDR3 is TGCGCCAGCAGCCCTCGAATAGACGGGGAGCTGTTTTTT.

This clonotype was seen repeatedly, ten times or more. CDR3 nucleotides: TGTGCCAGCAGCTTTAACAGGGCTAATGAAAAACTGTTTTTT. Amino acids: CASSFNRANEKLFF. V gene TRBV7-6 combines with J gene TRBJ1-4; D possibly corresponds to TRBD1 (6 bases). V lost 3 bases to trimming and J lost 3 bases, with 8 bases between them. This CDR3 is built from 14 residues. CDR1 is SGHVS, CDR2 FNYEAQ, per germline.